The text below deals with one TCR beta chain. These data are taken from a study of blood T cell repertoires in COVID-19. Clones were read by immunoSEQ multiplex PCR, and TCRdb kept only the in-frame ones, dropping some. This table holds 300,000 to 500,000 clones, more than 75% found once. Trimming pared 1 base from V and 1 base from J, leaving 8 bases between. Germline CDR1 is SGHTA and CDR2 is FQGTGA. This CDR3 is built from 14 residues. This clonotype was obtained from a woman under 40 with acute COVID-19. The rearrangement joins TRBV7-3 to TRBJ2-7, with D tentatively TRBD1 (6 bases). Input material: PBMCs or T cells enriched from blood (not recorded which). The CDR3 sequence is CASSLRGGSYEQYF. CDR3 bases: TGTGCCAGCAGCTTAAGAGGGGGATCCTACGAGCAGTACTTC.